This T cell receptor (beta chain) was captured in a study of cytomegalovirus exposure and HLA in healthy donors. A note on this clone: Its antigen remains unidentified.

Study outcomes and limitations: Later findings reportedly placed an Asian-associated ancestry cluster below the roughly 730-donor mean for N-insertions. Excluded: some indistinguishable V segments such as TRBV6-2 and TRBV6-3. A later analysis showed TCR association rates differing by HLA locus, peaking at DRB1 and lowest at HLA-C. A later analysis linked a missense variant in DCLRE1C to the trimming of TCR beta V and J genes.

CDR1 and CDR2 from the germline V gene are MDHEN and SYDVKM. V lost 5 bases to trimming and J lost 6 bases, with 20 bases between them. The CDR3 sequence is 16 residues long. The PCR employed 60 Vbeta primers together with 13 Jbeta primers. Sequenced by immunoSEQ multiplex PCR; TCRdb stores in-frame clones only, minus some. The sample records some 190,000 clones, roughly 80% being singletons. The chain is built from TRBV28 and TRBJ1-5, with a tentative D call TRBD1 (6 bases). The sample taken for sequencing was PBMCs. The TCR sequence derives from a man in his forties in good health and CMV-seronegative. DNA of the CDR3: TGTGCCAGCAGTCCACCATGGACAGCCGGTTTTCAGCCCCAGCATTTT. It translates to CASSPPWTAGFQPQHF.